The clone carrying this TCR beta chain has at least ten counts. Researchers took RNA transcripts and amplified the TCR beta CDR3 regions from them. TCR CDR3 underwent first-round RT-PCR with the HTBI primer set. TCRdb analysed the multiplex PCR reads with MiXCR anew, one entry per CDR3 protein. This table holds approximately 300,000 distinct CDR3 sequences, roughly 19% found once. Trimming removed 6 bases from V and 4 bases from J; junction bases left unmatched: 10. The CDR3 contains 15 residues. CDR1 SEHNR and CDR2 FQNEAQ come from the germline V gene (reference sequence). The sample originates from a study of T cells in Graves' hyperthyroidism and ophthalmopathy.

Specimen: blood. The TCR sequence derives from a man aged 45 to 65 with Graves' ophthalmopathy. The chain has TRBV7-9 and TRBJ1-2; 8 nucleotides agree with TRBD1. The CDR3 DNA reads as TGTGCCAGCAGTTCGACAGGGGATCATATCTATGGCTACACCTTC. Translated, it gives CASSSTGDHIYGYTF.